Below, 22 T cell receptor beta chains from the same sample are listed, as sequenced in a study of T cell changes during pregnancy in multiple sclerosis. Repertoires were generated with immunoSEQ multiplex PCR, while TCRdb's copy carries only in-frame clones and drops some. The sample has under 70,000 clones, roughly 88% seen once. The sequencing here drew on peripheral blood, taken in the second trimester of pregnancy. Every receptor here comes from a female donor with multiple sclerosis, enrolled in a pregnancy study.

The CDR3 DNA reads as TGTGCCAGCAGCTTATATGCCGGGGAGCTGTTTTTT. Its translation: CASSLYAGELFF. This sequence joins TRBV7-9 and TRBJ2-2; D unclear. The V end lost 2 bases, the J end lost 6 bases, and 4 bases lay between the germline ends. This CDR3 region has 12 residues. Germline V gene data show CDR1 as SEHNR and CDR2 as FQNEAQ (reference sequence).

The DNA for the CDR3 is TGCGCCAGCAGCTTGCTGGGGCAGGGGCATGGCTACACCTTC. It yields the protein CASSLLGQGHGYTF. V usage is TRBV5-1 and J usage is TRBJ1-2; possible D gene TRBD1, 6 bases. CDR1 is SGHRS, CDR2 YFSETQ, per germline. The CDR3 length is 14 residues. V was cut by 1 base and J by 6 bases, with 13 bases left in between.

V usage is TRBV6-5 and J usage is TRBJ1-1; 7 bases align to TRBD1. The CDR3 spans 12 residues. The V gene's germline CDR1 is MNHEY and CDR2 SVGAGI. The junction had 1 base not matched to a gene; V was cut back by 2 bases and J by 7 bases. CDR3 in DNA: TGTGCCAGCAGTTACGGGGACAGTGAAGCTTTCTTT. This sequence encodes CASSYGDSEAFF.

CDR3 residues: CASSYKDSMNTEAFF. The DNA for the CDR3 is TGCGCCAGCAGCTATAAGGACAGCATGAACACTGAAGCTTTCTTT. V usage is TRBV5-1 and J usage is TRBJ1-1; D is possibly TRBD1 (6 bases). Germline-derived CDR1 and CDR2 are SGHRS and YFSETQ. V shed 3 bases and J shed 0 bases, with 12 bases lying between them. The CDR3 is 15 amino acids.

This clone was counted a single time. V is TRBV18 and J is TRBJ1-2; 7 nucleotides agree with TRBD1. Germline V lookup: CDR1 KGHSH, CDR2 LQKENI. The CDR3 is 16 amino acids. With 5 bases clipped from V and 1 base from J, the junction kept 10 bases outside the gene matches. The CDR3 DNA is TGTGCCAGCTCAGCCGGACCAGGGGGGCATAACTATGGCTACACCTTC. It encodes CASSAGPGGHNYGYTF. The whole variable domain, remainder taken from reference TRBV18 and TRBJ1-2, is NAGVMQNPRHLVRRRGQEARLRCSPMKGHSHVYWYRQLPEEGLKFMVYLQKENIIDESGMPKERFSAEFPKEGPSILRIQQVVRGDSAAYFCASSAGPGGHNYGYTFGSGTRLTVV.

This clone was recorded only once. The chain combines TRBV18 with TRBJ2-3; 8 bases are a match to TRBD2. CDR1 is KGHSH and CDR2 is LQKENI in the germline V gene. V shed 6 bases, J shed 4 bases, and the junction held 12 bases outside the gene matches. This CDR3 contains 16 residues. The CDR3 reads CASSPLPGTRPDTQYF. In nucleotides, the CDR3 is TGTGCCAGCTCGCCGCTTCCCGGGACTAGACCAGATACGCAGTATTTT.

The V call is TRBV6-4, the J call TRBJ1-2, with D tentatively TRBD1 (5 bases). The V gene's germline CDR1 is MRHNA and CDR2 SNTAGT. With 7 bases removed from V and 5 bases from J, the gap between germline ends came to 17 bases. This CDR3 is built from 14 residues. The CDR3 DNA is TGTGCCAGCAAACCCGCAGGGTCAACTTATGGCTACACCTTC. Translated: CASKPAGSTYGYTF.

The gene calls are TRBV7-9 and TRBJ2-7; perhaps TRBD1 as D (6 bases). Trimming removed 4 bases at V and 0 bases at J, with 10 bases between. The germline CDR1 and CDR2 sequences are SEHNR and FQNEAQ (reference sequence). The CDR3 is made up of 14 amino acids. This CDR3 is CASSSPGDSYEQYF. Written as DNA, the CDR3 is TGTGCCAGCAGCTCACCAGGGGACTCCTACGAGCAGTACTTC.

J is TRBJ2-3 and V is TRBV11-2, with 8 bases matching TRBD2. The CDR3 has 15 amino acids. Trimming at V came to 1 base and at J to 5 bases, leaving 5 bases not matched to a gene. The germline V gene has CDR1 SGHAT and CDR2 FQNNGV. CDR3 protein: CASSLAGGYQDTQYF. In DNA, the CDR3 is TGTGCCAGCAGCTTAGCGGGGGGGTACCAAGATACGCAGTATTTT.

The chain employs TRBV9 and TRBJ2-7; 10 bases match TRBD2. From germline, CDR1 is SGDLS and CDR2 YYNGEE. The V gene end was trimmed by 4 bases and the J gene end by 2 bases; junction bases not matched to a gene: 6. The CDR3 covers 15 residues. CDR3 nucleotide sequence: TGTGCCAGCAGCCCCGGGACTAGCGCGACCTACGAGCAGTACTTC. Translation: CASSPGTSATYEQYF.

This chain uses TRBV10-3 with TRBJ2-3; D is unclear. The CDR3 loop spans 14 amino acids. Between the trimmed V and J ends, which lost 4 bases and 0 bases, there was a span of 8 bases. Per the germline V gene, CDR1 is ENHRY and CDR2 is SYGVKD. The DNA for the CDR3 is TGTGCCATCAGTGTGGGCAGAAGCACAGATACGCAGTATTTT. Its protein product is CAISVGRSTDTQYF.

This clone has only a few counts. The chain links TRBV11-3 to TRBJ2-2; no reliable D call. Germline-derived CDR1 and CDR2 are SGHNT and YENEEA. The CDR3 extends over 14 amino acids. The V and J ends lost 4 bases and 1 base respectively, with 7 bases between them. The CDR3 nucleotides read TGTGCCAGCAGCTCCAGACTGAACACCGGGGAGCTGTTTTTT. Residues: CASSSRLNTGELFF.

The chain combines TRBV5-4 with TRBJ1-2; 7 positions match TRBD1. The CDR3 is made up of 16 amino acids. CDR1 is SGHNT and CDR2 is YYREEE in the germline V gene (reference sequence). With V trimmed by 0 bases and J by 8 bases, 13 bases remained unmatched. The CDR3 nucleotides read TGTGCCAGCAGCTTGGGTCCGCAGGGGGTAGGTAGCGGCTACACCTTC. It encodes CASSLGPQGVGSGYTF.

The chain couples TRBV5-4 to TRBJ1-4; 9 bases fit TRBD1. J lost 8 bases, V lost 5 bases, and 7 bases had no gene match. CDR3 length equals 14 residues. Germline values: CDR1 SGHNT, CDR2 YYREEE (reference sequence). CDR3 in amino acids: CASSSRTGEEKLFF. DNA of the CDR3: TGTGCCAGCAGTTCTAGGACAGGGGAAGAAAAACTGTTTTTT.

V usage is TRBV29-1 and J usage is TRBJ2-5; D is possibly TRBD1 (6 bases). Between the trimmed V and J ends, which lost 7 bases and 5 bases, there was a span of 14 bases. CDR1 is SQVTM and CDR2 is ANQGSEA in the germline V gene. The CDR3 has 12 amino acids. CDR3: CSGTGFRETQYF. The CDR3 bases are TGCAGCGGCACAGGGTTTCGGGAGACCCAGTACTTC.

The V call is TRBV19, the J call TRBJ1-3; maybe TRBD1 (5 bases). The V gene lost 7 bases and the J gene lost 0 bases, with 19 bases spanning the gap. This CDR3 spans 17 amino acids. The V gene's germline CDR1 is LNHDA and CDR2 SQIVND (reference sequence). Here the CDR3 reads CASTPLPRQFSGNTIYF. The CDR3 coding sequence is TGTGCCAGTACCCCTCTTCCGCGACAGTTCTCTGGAAACACCATATATTTT.

The genes are TRBV4-1 and TRBJ1-4; TRBD1 matches at 12 bases. The CDR3 is 17 residues long. With V trimmed by 4 bases and J by 1 base, 4 bases remained unmatched. Germline V gives CDR1 MGHRA, CDR2 YSYEKL. The DNA of the CDR3 is TGCGCCAGCAGCCCTCGGGACAGGGGGCAAACTAATGAAAAACTGTTTTTT. As protein: CASSPRDRGQTNEKLFF.

This chain uses TRBV5-1 with TRBJ2-2, with 7 nucleotides matching TRBD1. CDR3 length: 15 amino acids. Germline trimming cut 4 bases from V and 4 bases from J; bases unmatched to any gene: 7. Germline CDR1 and CDR2: SGHRS and YFSETQ. The CDR3 loop is CASSLDRVGTGELFF. The CDR3 DNA follows: TGCGCCAGCAGCCTCGACAGGGTCGGCACCGGGGAGCTGTTTTTT.

The chain combines TRBV7-2 with TRBJ2-7; 9 bases align to TRBD2. CDR3 size: 15 residues. The germline CDR1 and CDR2 sequences are SGHTA and FQGNSA. Losses at the gene ends were 5 bases for V and 2 bases for J; bases not matched to a gene: 7. The CDR3: CASSATSGPTYEQYF. The CDR3 DNA sequence: TGTGCCAGCAGCGCGACTAGCGGACCTACCTACGAGCAGTACTTC.

This rearrangement joins TRBV11-3 to TRBJ2-6, with a possible D match to TRBD1 (7 bases). CDR1 and CDR2 (germline): SGHNT, YENEEA. The CDR3 runs to 16 residues. The V gene lost 5 bases and the J gene lost 4 bases, with 15 bases spanning the gap. CDR3 loop: CASSPGGLTGANVLTF. In nucleotides, the CDR3 is TGTGCCAGCAGCCCAGGGGGGTTAACAGGGGCCAACGTCCTGACTTTC.

The rearrangement links TRBV5-6 to TRBJ1-1, with unresolved D. Germline CDR1 is SGHDT and CDR2 is YYEEEE. Trimming took 7 bases from V and 0 from J, leaving 10 bases between them. This CDR3 region has 13 residues. In DNA form, the CDR3 reads TGTGCCAGCGGAGAGACCTTGAACACTGAAGCTTTCTTT. Translated: CASGETLNTEAFF.

The rearrangement joins TRBV5-4 to TRBJ1-1, with TRBD1 matching over 8 bases. CDR1 SGHNT and CDR2 YYREEE come from the germline V gene (reference sequence). The ends lost 4 bases at V and 2 bases at J; junction bases unmatched: 7. There are 15 residues in the CDR3. The CDR3 here is CASSIFDRGNTEAFF. The DNA of the CDR3 is TGTGCCAGCAGCATCTTCGACAGGGGAAACACTGAAGCTTTCTTT.